Listed here are 25 T cell receptor beta chains from one sample, sequenced in a study of CD8+ T cells in alopecia areata. Following RNA extraction, reverse transcription yielded cDNA that acted as the sequencing template. Assay used: immunoSEQ multiplex PCR; TCRdb lists only in-frame clones, some missing. The sample carries 34,000 or so clones, around three fifths recorded once. Sequences were obtained from NKG2D-high CD8+ T cells sorted from blood. These receptors were obtained from a human donor with alopecia areata.

The CDR3 spells CASSSPHGGLGEQYF. Here the CDR3 DNA reads TGTGCCAGCAGCTCGCCTCATGGGGGGCTGGGCGAGCAGTACTTC. J is TRBJ2-7 and V is TRBV7-9; D could derive from TRBD1 or TRBD2 (6 bases each). The V end lost 4 bases, the J end lost 6 bases, and 19 bases lay between the germline ends. CDR1 is SEHNR, CDR2 FQNEAQ, per germline (reference sequence). The CDR3 consists of 15 residues.

CDR3 region: CASSPGLANTDTQYF. The CDR3 nucleotides are TGTGCCAGCAGCCCAGGACTAGCCAACACAGATACGCAGTATTTT. The V call is TRBV7-9, the J call TRBJ2-3; TRBD2 aligns across 8 bases. Germline values: CDR1 SEHNR, CDR2 FQNEAQ (reference sequence). J gave up 2 bases and V 5 bases, and 6 bases lay outside the gene matches. The CDR3 has 15 residues.

This chain links TRBV30 with TRBJ2-7, with D possibly matching TRBD2 (6 bases). V was cut by 4 bases and J by 7 bases, with 17 bases left in between. Looked up from germline, CDR1 is GTSNPN and CDR2 is SVGIG (reference sequence). The CDR3 consists of 13 residues. CDR3 protein: CAWKSREYREQYF. The CDR3 nucleotides read TGTGCCTGGAAGAGCCGGGAGTACAGAGAGCAGTACTTC.

This sequence joins TRBV27 and TRBJ2-2; 9 nucleotides line up with TRBD1. The CDR3 has 16 residues. J lost 4 bases, V lost 5 bases, and 8 bases had no gene match. Germline V lookup: CDR1 MNHEY, CDR2 SMNVEV (reference sequence). Here the CDR3 DNA reads TGTGCCAGCAGTAGAAGGGGGACAGGGAGCACCGGGGAGCTGTTTTTT. Its protein product is CASSRRGTGSTGELFF.

This clone was observed a single time. This rearrangement joins TRBV6-5 to TRBJ2-3; maybe TRBD1 (5 bases). The germline V gene has CDR1 MNHEY and CDR2 SVGAGI. CDR3 size: 13 residues. Trimming took off 6 bases at V and 6 bases at J, with 13 bases between the two ends. The CDR3 region has the DNA TGTGCCAGCAGCCCAGGGCCATGGGATACGCAGTATTTT. Its protein is CASSPGPWDTQYF.

V and J are TRBV29-1 and TRBJ2-3, with a tentative D call TRBD1 (6 bases). V was cut by 2 bases and J by 2 bases, with 11 bases left in between. Germline assignment: CDR1 SQVTM and CDR2 ANQGSEA. The CDR3 totals 14 residues. This CDR3 reads CSVERTGYTDTQYF. The CDR3 DNA reads as TGCAGCGTTGAAAGAACAGGGTACACAGATACGCAGTATTTT.

The V call is TRBV28, the J call TRBJ1-1; a weak D match, TRBD1 (6 bases). Germline V gene sequence: CDR1 MDHEN, CDR2 SYDVKM. Trimming stripped 3 bases from V and 10 bases from J, with 9 bases between. CDR3 length equals 11 residues. The CDR3 nucleotides read TGTGCCAGCAGTTTGAAAGGGGGAGCTTTCTTT. It is translated as CASSLKGGAFF.

V and J are TRBV11-2 and TRBJ1-5; D unclear. Looked up from germline, CDR1 is SGHAT and CDR2 is FQNNGV. This CDR3 is built from 13 residues. V gave up 2 bases and J gave up 4 bases, with 6 bases separating them. The chain's CDR3 is CASSLTGNQPQHF. The CDR3 DNA sequence: TGTGCCAGCAGCTTAACGGGGAATCAGCCCCAGCATTTT.

J is TRBJ2-1 and V is TRBV27, with TRBD2 as a possible D gene (6 bases). CDR3 length equals 16 residues. Trimming cost V 0 bases and J 4 bases, with 13 bases left between them. Germline V gene lookup returns CDR1 MNHEY and CDR2 SMNVEV (reference sequence). The CDR3 protein is CASSLSGLAVYNEQFF. The CDR3 nucleotides are TGTGCCAGCAGTTTATCGGGTTTAGCGGTTTACAATGAGCAGTTCTTC.

The rearrangement links TRBV6-5 to TRBJ2-7; the D is unclear. Looked up from germline, CDR1 is MNHEY and CDR2 is SVGAGI. V dropped 2 bases and J dropped 7 bases, with 6 bases sitting between them. The CDR3 covers 11 residues. The CDR3 reads CASSYGREQYF. DNA for the CDR3: TGTGCCAGCAGTTACGGCCGAGAGCAGTACTTC.

J is TRBJ2-7 and V is TRBV5-6; no clear D gene. The length of the CDR3 is 13 residues. Trimming stripped 0 bases from V and 0 bases from J, with 4 bases between. Germline-derived CDR1 and CDR2 are SGHDT and YYEEEE. This CDR3 reads CASSLANSYEQYF. DNA for the CDR3: TGTGCCAGCAGCTTGGCTAACTCCTACGAGCAGTACTTC.

V is TRBV7-3 and J is TRBJ2-1; D unresolved. V lost 5 bases and J lost 9, with 11 bases in between. The CDR3 sequence is 12 residues long. The germline V gene has CDR1 SGHTA and CDR2 FQGTGA. For the CDR3, the DNA is TGTGCCAGCAGCCCAAACGGCGGTGAGCAGTTCTTC. Translating gives CASSPNGGEQFF.

To note about this clone: This specimen includes other DNA sequences encoding the same CDR3. The chain combines TRBV28 with TRBJ2-5; 8 nucleotides align to TRBD2. Germline V gene data show CDR1 as MDHEN and CDR2 as SYDVKM. V lost 2 bases and J lost 4; bases outside the gene matches: 3. This CDR3 spans 14 amino acids. The CDR3 DNA is TGTGCCAGCAGTTTACGCGGGGGGTTAGAGACCCAGTACTTC. Translated: CASSLRGGLETQYF.

The chain employs TRBV5-8 and TRBJ1-1; D is undetermined. The CDR3 has 13 amino acids. Germline-derived CDR1 and CDR2 are SGHTS and YDEGEE. Trimming shortened V by 4 bases and J by 4 bases, and 11 bases separated the two germline ends. The DNA of the CDR3 is TGTGCCAGCAGCCTGGGCCTCGCCACTGAAGCTTTCTTT. Its protein product is CASSLGLATEAFF.

The V gene is TRBV7-9, the J gene TRBJ1-1, with no clear D. This CDR3 spans 12 amino acids. Germline V CDR1 and CDR2: SEHNR, FQNEAQ (reference sequence). V dropped 5 bases and J dropped 7 bases, with 11 bases sitting between them. CDR3 DNA sequence: TGTGCCAGCAGCCCTCGGGGAGGTGAAGCTTTCTTT. It translates to CASSPRGGEAFF.

A word on this clone: Distinct nucleotide sequences in the sample also encode this CDR3. CDR3 DNA: TGTGCCAGCAGCGTCGGGACAGGGGCGAACACTGAAGCTTTCTTT. As protein: CASSVGTGANTEAFF. The chain combines TRBV9 with TRBJ1-1; TRBD1 matches 10 bases. The V gene's germline CDR1 is SGDLS and CDR2 YYNGEE. CDR3 length equals 15 residues. With 2 bases clipped from V and 1 base from J, the junction kept 2 bases outside the gene matches.

The chain links TRBV7-9 to TRBJ2-1; the D call may be TRBD1 or TRBD2 (6 bases each). The germline CDR1 and CDR2 sequences are SEHNR and FQNEAQ (reference sequence). CDR3 size: 17 residues. The V and J ends lost 5 bases and 3 bases respectively, with 20 bases between them. The CDR3 DNA follows: TGTGCCAGCAGCCACCTGACTGGAGGGGGAGGCTACAATGAGCAGTTCTTC. Residues: CASSHLTGGGGYNEQFF. Complete variable domain (other parts from reference TRBV7-9 and TRBJ2-1): DTGVSQNPRHKITKRGQNVTFRCDPISEHNRLYWYRQTLGQGPEFLTYFQNEAQLEKSRLLSDRFSAERPKGSFSTLEIQRTEQGDSAMYLCASSHLTGGGGYNEQFFGPGTRLTVL.

CDR3 amino acids: CASNNGGPPDTQYF. CDR3 bases: TGTGCCAGTAATAACGGGGGGCCCCCCGATACGCAGTATTTT. The V call is TRBV19, the J call TRBJ2-3; D may be TRBD2 (7 bases). This CDR3 has 14 residues. Looked up from germline, CDR1 is LNHDA and CDR2 is SQIVND (reference sequence). The V and J ends lost 7 bases and 6 bases respectively, with 17 bases between them.

A few counts support this clone. The chain combines TRBV7-8 with TRBJ2-7, with 10 bases matching TRBD1. V trimming: 1 base; J trimming: 2 bases; junction bases outside the gene matches: 2. The CDR3 spans 15 residues. Germline V CDR1 and CDR2: SGHVS, FQNEAQ. CDR3 sequence reads: CASSLGGTGAYEQYF. As DNA, the CDR3 is TGTGCCAGCAGCTTAGGTGGGACAGGGGCCTACGAGCAGTACTTC.

J is TRBJ2-7 and V is TRBV4-1; unclear D gene. Germline CDR1 reads MGHRA; CDR2 reads YSYEKL. The CDR3 totals 16 residues. V dropped 0 bases and J dropped 0 bases, with 12 bases sitting between them. CDR3 protein: CASSQDRYSSSYEQYF. DNA of the CDR3: TGCGCCAGCAGCCAAGATAGGTACAGTAGCTCCTACGAGCAGTACTTC.

This chain connects TRBV2 to TRBJ2-6; perhaps TRBD2 as D (7 bases). Germline CDR1 SNHLY, CDR2 FYNNEI. The length of the CDR3 is 17 residues. The V end was cut by 7 bases, the J end by 5 bases, with 21 bases between. For the CDR3, the DNA is TGTGCCAGCATGCGAGGGGGGGCCACGATCCGGGCCAACGTCCTGACTTTC. It is translated as CASMRGGATIRANVLTF.

CDR3 amino acids: CASSQNPQGENEQYF. CDR3 DNA: TGCGCCAGCAGCCAAAACCCGCAGGGGGAGAACGAGCAGTACTTC. The V and J genes are TRBV4-1 and TRBJ2-7; 7 nucleotides match TRBD1. The CDR3 extends over 15 amino acids. The V gene's germline CDR1 is MGHRA and CDR2 YSYEKL. The ends lost 2 bases at V and 5 bases at J; junction bases unmatched: 9.

The chain has TRBV7-2 and TRBJ2-5; tentatively, D is TRBD2 (5 bases). Germline V CDR1 and CDR2: SGHTA, FQGNSA. This CDR3 spans 18 amino acids. V was clipped by 3 bases and J by 5 bases, with 25 bases between them. CDR3 bases: TGTGCCAGCAGCTTTCGGAGCGCGGCAGACTACCTTCGGGAGACCCAGTACTTC. This encodes CASSFRSAADYLRETQYF. Variable domain in full (rest from reference TRBV7-2 and TRBJ2-5): GAGVSQSPSNKVTEKGKDVELRCDPISGHTALYWYRQSLGQGLEFLIYFQGNSAPDKSGLPSDRFSAERTGGSVSTLTIQRTQQEDSAVYLCASSFRSAADYLRETQYFGPGTRLLVL.

The chain carries TRBV6-5 and TRBJ2-7; 7 positions agree with TRBD1. The V gene's germline CDR1 is MNHEY and CDR2 SVGAGI. The CDR3 runs 15 residues. After removal of 10 bases from V and 1 base from J, the junction contained 13 bases not matched to a gene. CDR3 in amino acids: CATATGALQSYEQYF. DNA of the CDR3: TGTGCCACCGCTACAGGGGCTCTACAATCCTACGAGCAGTACTTC.

This chain connects TRBV29-1 to TRBJ2-7; 8 bases are a match to TRBD1. Unmatched junction bases numbered 6, after V lost 0 bases and J lost 2 bases. This CDR3 region has 15 residues. Germline CDR1 and CDR2: SQVTM and ANQGSEA. The CDR3 sequence: CSVEDQDRETYEQYF. CDR3 DNA: TGCAGCGTTGAAGATCAGGACAGGGAAACCTACGAGCAGTACTTC.